This T cell receptor beta chain appears in the sequencing data of a study of PD-1 blockade in classical Hodgkin lymphoma. Data came from immunoSEQ multiplex PCR; TCRdb stores just in-frame clones and leaves some out. The sample records over 85,000 clones, about four fifths being singletons. This clone was seen more than once but under ten times. Germline V gene lookup returns CDR1 SGHDT and CDR2 YYEEEE. The V gene end was trimmed by 1 base and the J gene end by 7 bases; junction bases not matched to a gene: 5. This CDR3 is 14 amino acids long. Each patient relapsed following autologous stem cell transplantation, and prior brentuximab vedotin exposure differed.

The sample was peripheral blood mononuclear cells (PBMCs), taken before the second cycle of nivolumab. V usage is TRBV5-6 and J usage is TRBJ1-2, with 9 bases that match TRBD1. This TCR was sampled from a human donor with classical Hodgkin lymphoma. CDR3 coding DNA: TGTGCCAGCAGCTTGCCGGGACAGGGAAGTGGCTACACCTTC. Encoded protein: CASSLPGQGSGYTF.